This T cell receptor (beta chain) comes out of a study of Graves' ophthalmopathy and Graves' hyperthyroidism. Study conclusions and caveats: The model's ophthalmopathy progression predictions had more than 55% sensitivity and less than 85% specificity. Ophthalmopathy could be told apart from stable hyperthyroidism by a 13-signature model (about 88% sensitivity, around 81% specificity).

This clonotype showed up many times. Its target is not known. There are 15 residues in the CDR3. With V trimmed by 5 bases and J by 3 bases, 7 bases remained unmatched. Scientists amplified the TCR beta CDR3 regions from RNA transcripts. Amplification began with first-round RT-PCR using HTBI primers, then second-round multiplex PCR was performed. TCRdb redid the calling of the multiplex PCR reads with MiXCR, one entry per CDR3 protein. This sample has approximately 160,000 distinct CDR3 sequences, with under 40% found just once. A volume of approximately 10 ml of fresh peripheral blood supplied the PBMCs.

The specimen was peripheral blood. V is TRBV12-3 or TRBV12-4 and J is TRBJ1-5; 7 bases agree with TRBD1. The sequence derives from a woman aged 40-49 years with Graves' ophthalmopathy. CDR3 DNA: TGTGCCAGCAGTCCGAAGGGGACAGTCAATCAGCCCCAGCATTTT. Protein sequence: CASSPKGTVNQPQHF.